This T cell receptor beta chain was retrieved from a study of CD8 T cells in Susac syndrome (dated by TCRdb to between 2018 and 2021). Concerning the study at large: Of the Susac syndrome patients who were sequenced, over five had clinically active disease and fewer than ten were in clinical remission. Repertoire sequencing was used to test whether CD8+ T cell activation and differentiation in Susac syndrome was antigen driven. At blood withdrawal, Susac syndrome patients were either therapy-naive, taking corticosteroids (in some cases with IVIg as well), or taking IVIg alone. The paper as a whole reports these results and caveats: The study acknowledged that relatively few individuals were included in the TCR sequencing and HLA analysis. In the CD4+ T cell repertoire of Susac syndrome patients, clonal expansion was not detected.

Turning to this clonotype: This receptor's antigen is unknown. No qualities accompany the bases; no much larger clone lies one base away.

The CDR3 runs 16 residues from the cysteine to the phenylalanine. Just CDR3 DNA is preserved here, 48 bases in frame from base 1. The junction shows trimming of 2 bases on V and 12 bases on J, plus 23 bases between the germline ends. The CDR1 and CDR2 encoded by the germline V gene are MGHRA and YSYEKL. RNA was extracted using the RNeasy kit, and roughly 0.5 to 1 ug of the RNA was reverse transcribed with random hexamers. The immunoSEQ multiplex PCR assay, which covers 54 Vbeta and 13 Jbeta segments, was used to amplify TCR beta CDR3 regions. Bias from PCR amplification was corrected by using a synthetic template baseline for primer optimization and for computational correction. In the authors' own workflow: Reads were annotated to V, D and J genes according to IMGT and were analyzed with immunoSEQ Analyzer, with only productive sequences retained. To calculate clonality, Shannon entropy was normalized by log2 of the number of productive unique sequences and then subtracted from one. For each patient and control, public and private clones were evaluated among the 100 most prevalent clones. A clone was defined as Susac-specific if it was absent from the healthy and MS cohorts, from some 1,100 published viral clones and from other ImmuneACCESS disease sequences. TCRdb took the public reads, trimmed them with fastp at Q25, ran MiXCR for clone calling and kept in-frame beta chains. For every CDR3 protein sequence, its rows merge into one entry that carries the most common genes and DNA. In this record, the V and J calls reflect TCRdb's handling and not the investigators' own analysis. Across this sample there are about 150,000 distinct CDR3 sequences, with approximately 95% seen only once. The top ten clonotypes cover roughly 0.08% of the sample.

Peripheral blood CD8+ and CD4+ T cells from healthy donors, Susac syndrome patients and multiple sclerosis patients were profiled by high-throughput TCR beta sequencing. Recently defined diagnostic criteria for definite or probable disease were met by the Susac syndrome patients. Bulk CD8+ and CD4+ T cells were purified by magnetic negative isolation, whereas CD8+ TEMRA cells were enriched by FACS. Blood was collected in EDTA tubes and processed within 24 hours, with PBMCs isolated through density gradient centrifugation. PBMCs destined for TCR sequencing were cryopreserved in liquid nitrogen and later thawed in a 37 °C water bath. A purity of at least 90% was achieved for sorted or isolated CD4+, CD8+ and CD8+ TEMRA cells.

This TCR was sampled from a human donor with Susac syndrome. The sample taken for sequencing was CD4+ T cells from PBMCs. Recombination linked TRBV4-1 to TRBJ2-1; 5 matching bases give a weak D call of TRBD2. The CDR3 here reads CASSQPLAPLVHGQFF. The DNA is as follows: TGCGCCAGCAGCCAACCCCTAGCCCCCTTAGTTCATGGGCAGTTCTTC.